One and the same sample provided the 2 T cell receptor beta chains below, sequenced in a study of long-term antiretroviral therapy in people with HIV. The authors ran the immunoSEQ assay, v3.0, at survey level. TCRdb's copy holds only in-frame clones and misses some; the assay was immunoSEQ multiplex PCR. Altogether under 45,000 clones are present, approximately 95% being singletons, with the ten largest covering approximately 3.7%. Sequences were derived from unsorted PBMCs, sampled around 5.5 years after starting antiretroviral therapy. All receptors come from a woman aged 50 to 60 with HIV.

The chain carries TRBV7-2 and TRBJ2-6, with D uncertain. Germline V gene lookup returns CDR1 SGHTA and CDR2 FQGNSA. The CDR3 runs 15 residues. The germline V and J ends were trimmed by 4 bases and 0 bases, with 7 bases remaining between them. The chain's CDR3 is CASSSHGSGANVLTF. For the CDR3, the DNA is TGTGCCAGCAGCTCCCACGGCTCTGGGGCCAACGTCCTGACTTTC.

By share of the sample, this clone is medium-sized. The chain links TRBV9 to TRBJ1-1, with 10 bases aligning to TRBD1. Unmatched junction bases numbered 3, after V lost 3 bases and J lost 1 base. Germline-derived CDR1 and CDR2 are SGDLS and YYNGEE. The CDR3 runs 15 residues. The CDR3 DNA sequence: TGTGCCAGCAGCGAGGGGACAGGGGCGAACACTGAAGCTTTCTTT. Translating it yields CASSEGTGANTEAFF.